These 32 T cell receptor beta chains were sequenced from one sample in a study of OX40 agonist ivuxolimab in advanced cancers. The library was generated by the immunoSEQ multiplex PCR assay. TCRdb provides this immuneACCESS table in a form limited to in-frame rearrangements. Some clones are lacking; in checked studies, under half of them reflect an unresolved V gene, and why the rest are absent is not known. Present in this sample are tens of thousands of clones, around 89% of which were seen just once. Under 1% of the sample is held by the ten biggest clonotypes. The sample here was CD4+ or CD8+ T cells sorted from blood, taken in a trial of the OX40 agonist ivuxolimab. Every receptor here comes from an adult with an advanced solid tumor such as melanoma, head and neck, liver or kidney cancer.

The CDR3 here is CASSQAWGAGANVLTF. The CDR3 DNA reads as TGCGCCAGCAGCCAAGCCTGGGGCGCCGGGGCCAACGTCCTGACTTTC. This chain links TRBV4-1 with TRBJ2-6, with D perhaps matching TRBD1 (5 bases). Germline-derived CDR1 and CDR2 are MGHRA and YSYEKL. This CDR3 has 16 residues. V lost 1 base, J lost 4 bases, and 11 bases lay in between.

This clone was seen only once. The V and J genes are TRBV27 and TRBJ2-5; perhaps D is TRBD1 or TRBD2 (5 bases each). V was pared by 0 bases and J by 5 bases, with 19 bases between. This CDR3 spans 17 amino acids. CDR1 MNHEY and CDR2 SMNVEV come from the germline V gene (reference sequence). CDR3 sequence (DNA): TGTGCCAGCAGTTTATCGGGGTGGGGGAGAGTTGGGGAGACCCAGTACTTC. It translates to CASSLSGWGRVGETQYF.

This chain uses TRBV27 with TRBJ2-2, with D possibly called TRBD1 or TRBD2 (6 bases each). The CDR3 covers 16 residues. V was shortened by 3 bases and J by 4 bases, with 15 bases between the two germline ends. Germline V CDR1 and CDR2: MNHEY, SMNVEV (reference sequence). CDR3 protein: CASSFAGGRGTGELFF. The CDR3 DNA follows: TGTGCCAGCAGTTTCGCCGGGGGCCGGGGCACCGGGGAGCTGTTTTTT.

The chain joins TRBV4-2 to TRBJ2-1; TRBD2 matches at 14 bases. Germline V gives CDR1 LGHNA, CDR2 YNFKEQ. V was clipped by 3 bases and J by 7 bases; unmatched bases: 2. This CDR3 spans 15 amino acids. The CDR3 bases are TGTGCCAGCAGCCACGGACTAGCGGGGGGAAATGAGCAGTTCTTC. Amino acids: CASSHGLAGGNEQFF.

CDR3 loop: CASSISDNYEQYF. CDR3 nucleotide sequence: TGTGCCAGTAGTATTTCGGACAATTACGAGCAGTACTTC. The chain recombines TRBV19 with TRBJ2-7, with TRBD1 as a possible D gene (5 bases). The CDR3 contains 13 residues. V gave up 3 bases and J gave up 4 bases, with 10 bases separating them. Germline CDR1 reads LNHDA; CDR2 reads SQIVND (reference sequence). Looking up the rest from reference TRBV19 and TRBJ2-7 gives the full variable domain: DGGITQSPKYLFRKEGQNVTLSCEQNLNHDAMYWYRQDPGQGLRLIYYSQIVNDFQKGDIAEGYSVSREKKESFPLTVTSAQKNPTAFYLCASSISDNYEQYFGPGTRLTVT.

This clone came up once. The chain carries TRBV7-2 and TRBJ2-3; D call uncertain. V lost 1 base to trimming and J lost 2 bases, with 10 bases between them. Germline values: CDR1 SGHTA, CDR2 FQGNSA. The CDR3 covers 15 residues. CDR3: CASSLGYRITDTQYF. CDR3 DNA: TGTGCCAGCAGCTTAGGCTATAGAATCACAGATACGCAGTATTTT.

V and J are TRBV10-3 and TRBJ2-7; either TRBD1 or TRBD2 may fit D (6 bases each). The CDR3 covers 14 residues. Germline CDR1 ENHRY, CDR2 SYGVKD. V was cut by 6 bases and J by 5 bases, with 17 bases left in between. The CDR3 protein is CAIRMQGGLNEQYF. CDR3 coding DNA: TGTGCCATCAGGATGCAAGGGGGGCTGAACGAGCAGTACTTC.

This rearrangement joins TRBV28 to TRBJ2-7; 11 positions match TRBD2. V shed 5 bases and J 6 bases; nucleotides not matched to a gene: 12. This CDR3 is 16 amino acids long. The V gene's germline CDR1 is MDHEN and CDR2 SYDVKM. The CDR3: CASSPILAGVTREQYF. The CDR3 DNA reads TGTGCCAGCAGTCCTATACTAGCGGGAGTTACTCGCGAGCAGTACTTC.

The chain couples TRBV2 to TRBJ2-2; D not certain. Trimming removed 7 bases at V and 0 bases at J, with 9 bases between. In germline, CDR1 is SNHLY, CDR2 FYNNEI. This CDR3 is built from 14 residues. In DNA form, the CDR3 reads TGTGCCAGCAAGGTCGGCGCGAACACCGGGGAGCTGTTTTTT. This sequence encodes CASKVGANTGELFF.

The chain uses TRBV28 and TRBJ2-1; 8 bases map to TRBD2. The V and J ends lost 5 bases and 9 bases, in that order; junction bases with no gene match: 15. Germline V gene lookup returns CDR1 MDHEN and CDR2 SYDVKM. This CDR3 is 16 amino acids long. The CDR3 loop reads CASSRRWAGGRREQFF. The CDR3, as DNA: TGTGCCAGCAGTCGGCGGTGGGCGGGAGGCCGTCGTGAGCAGTTCTTC.

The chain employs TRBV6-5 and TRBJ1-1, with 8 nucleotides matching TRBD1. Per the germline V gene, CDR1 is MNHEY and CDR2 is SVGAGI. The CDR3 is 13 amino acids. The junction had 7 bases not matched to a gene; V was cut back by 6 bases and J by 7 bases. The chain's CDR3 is CASSAGTGLEAFF. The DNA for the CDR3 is TGTGCCAGCAGCGCCGGGACAGGCCTTGAAGCTTTCTTT.

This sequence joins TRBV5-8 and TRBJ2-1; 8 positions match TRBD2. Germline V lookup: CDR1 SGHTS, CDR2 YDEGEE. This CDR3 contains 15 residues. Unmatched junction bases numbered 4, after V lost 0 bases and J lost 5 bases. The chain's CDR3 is CASSLELADNNEQFF. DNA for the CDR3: TGTGCCAGCAGCTTGGAACTAGCGGACAACAATGAGCAGTTCTTC.

As DNA, the CDR3 is TGTGCCAGCAGCTTGCAGGGTTTCGCTGAAGCTTTCTTT. This sequence encodes CASSLQGFAEAFF. The chain uses TRBV11-2 and TRBJ1-1, with TRBD1 as a possible D gene (5 bases). Germline CDR1 SGHAT, CDR2 FQNNGV. The CDR3 covers 13 residues. The V end lost 3 bases, the J end lost 6 bases, and 11 bases lay between the germline ends. Together with reference TRBV11-2 and TRBJ1-1, the CDR3 gives the full variable domain: EAGVAQSPRYKIIEKRQSVAFWCNPISGHATLYWYQQILGQGPKLLIQFQNNGVVDDSQLPKDRFSAERLKGVDSTLKIQPAKLEDSAVYLCASSLQGFAEAFFGQGTRLTVV.

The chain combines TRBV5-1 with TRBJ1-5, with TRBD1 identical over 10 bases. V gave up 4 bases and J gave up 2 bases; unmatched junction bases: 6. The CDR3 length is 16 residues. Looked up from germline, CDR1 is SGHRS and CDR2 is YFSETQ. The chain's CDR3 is CASSPTGGAGNQPQHF. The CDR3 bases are TGCGCCAGCAGCCCGACAGGGGGCGCGGGCAATCAGCCCCAGCATTTT.

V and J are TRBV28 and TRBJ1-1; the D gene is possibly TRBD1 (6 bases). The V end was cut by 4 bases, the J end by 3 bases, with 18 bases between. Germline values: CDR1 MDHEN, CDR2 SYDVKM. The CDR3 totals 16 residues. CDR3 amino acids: CASSWESYRVDTEAFF. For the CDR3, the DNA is TGTGCCAGCAGTTGGGAATCCTACAGGGTTGACACTGAAGCTTTCTTT.

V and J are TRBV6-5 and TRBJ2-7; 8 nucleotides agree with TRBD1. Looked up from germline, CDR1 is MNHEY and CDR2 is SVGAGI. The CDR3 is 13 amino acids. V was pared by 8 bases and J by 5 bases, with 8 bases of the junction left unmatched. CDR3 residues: CASSLQGANEQYF. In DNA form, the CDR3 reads TGTGCCAGCTCTCTTCAGGGGGCCAACGAGCAGTACTTC.

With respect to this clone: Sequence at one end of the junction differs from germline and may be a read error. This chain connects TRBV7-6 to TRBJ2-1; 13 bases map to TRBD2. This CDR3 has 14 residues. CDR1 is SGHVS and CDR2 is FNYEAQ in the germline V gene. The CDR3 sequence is CASSPGTSGNVQFF. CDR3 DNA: TGTGCCAGCAGCCCCGGGACTAGCGGGAATGTGCAGTTCTTC.

CDR3 in DNA: TGTGCCAGCAGGAATGACCCGAAGCAAGAGACCCAGTACTTC. Protein sequence: CASRNDPKQETQYF. The chain joins TRBV28 to TRBJ2-5, with no clear D. This CDR3 spans 14 amino acids. Germline CDR1 MDHEN, CDR2 SYDVKM. V lost 6 bases to trimming and J lost 2 bases, with 13 bases between them.

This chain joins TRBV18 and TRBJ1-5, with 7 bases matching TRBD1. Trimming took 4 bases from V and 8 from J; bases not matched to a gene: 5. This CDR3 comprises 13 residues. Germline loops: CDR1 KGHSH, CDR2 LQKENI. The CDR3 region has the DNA TGTGCCAGCTCACAGGACAGGACGGAGCCCCAGCATTTT. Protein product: CASSQDRTEPQHF.

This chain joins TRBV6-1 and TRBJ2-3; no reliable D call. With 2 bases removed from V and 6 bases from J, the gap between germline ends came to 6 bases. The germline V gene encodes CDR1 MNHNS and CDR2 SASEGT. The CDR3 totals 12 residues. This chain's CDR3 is CASSEISDTQYF. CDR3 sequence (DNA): TGTGCCAGCAGTGAAATAAGTGATACGCAGTATTTT.

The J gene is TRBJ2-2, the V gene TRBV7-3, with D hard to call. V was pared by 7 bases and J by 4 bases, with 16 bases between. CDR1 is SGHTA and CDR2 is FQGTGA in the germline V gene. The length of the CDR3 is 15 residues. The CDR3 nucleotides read TGTGCCAGCACAGCCCAACCGGGCGGCACCGGGGAGCTGTTTTTT. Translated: CASTAQPGGTGELFF.

The CDR3 spells CASRRSAGGLNEQFF. Written as DNA, the CDR3 is TGTGCCAGCAGGCGTTCAGCGGGAGGGCTCAATGAGCAGTTCTTC. The chain recombines TRBV27 with TRBJ2-1; 10 positions match TRBD2. The germline gives CDR1 MNHEY, CDR2 SMNVEV (reference sequence). The CDR3 has 15 residues. V shed 6 bases and J 6 bases; nucleotides not matched to a gene: 8.

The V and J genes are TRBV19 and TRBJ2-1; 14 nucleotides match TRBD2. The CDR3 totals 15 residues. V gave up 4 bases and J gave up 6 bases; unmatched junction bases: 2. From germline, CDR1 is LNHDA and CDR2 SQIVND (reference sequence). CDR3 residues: CASSRGLAGVNEQFF. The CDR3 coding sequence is TGTGCCAGTAGTAGGGGACTAGCGGGAGTCAATGAGCAGTTCTTC.

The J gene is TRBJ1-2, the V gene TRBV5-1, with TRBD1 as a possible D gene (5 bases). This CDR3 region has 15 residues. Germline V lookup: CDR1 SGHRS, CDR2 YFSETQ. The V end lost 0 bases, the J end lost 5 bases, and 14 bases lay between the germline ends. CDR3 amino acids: CASSLGRGAVYGYTF. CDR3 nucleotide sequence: TGCGCCAGCAGCTTGGGGAGGGGCGCAGTGTATGGCTACACCTTC.

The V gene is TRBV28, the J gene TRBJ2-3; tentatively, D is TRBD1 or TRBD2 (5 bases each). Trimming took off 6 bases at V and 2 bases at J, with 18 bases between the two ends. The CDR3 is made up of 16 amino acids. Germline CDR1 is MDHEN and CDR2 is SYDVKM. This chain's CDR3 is CASSPRGLFSTDTQYF. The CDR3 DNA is TGTGCCAGCAGCCCCCGGGGCCTTTTTTCCACAGATACGCAGTATTTT.

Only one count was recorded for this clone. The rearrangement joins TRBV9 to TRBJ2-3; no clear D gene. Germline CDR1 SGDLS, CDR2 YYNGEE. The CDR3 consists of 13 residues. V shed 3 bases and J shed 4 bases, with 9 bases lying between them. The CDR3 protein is CASSARPSDTQYF. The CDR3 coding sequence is TGTGCCAGCAGCGCCAGACCCTCAGATACGCAGTATTTT.

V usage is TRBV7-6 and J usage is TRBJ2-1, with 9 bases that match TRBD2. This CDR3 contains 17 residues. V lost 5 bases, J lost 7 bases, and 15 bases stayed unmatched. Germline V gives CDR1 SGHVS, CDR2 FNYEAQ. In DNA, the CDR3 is TGTGCCAGCAGCCCCGGAGGGGCGGGAGGGTCTTTAAATGAGCAGTTCTTC. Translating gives CASSPGGAGGSLNEQFF.

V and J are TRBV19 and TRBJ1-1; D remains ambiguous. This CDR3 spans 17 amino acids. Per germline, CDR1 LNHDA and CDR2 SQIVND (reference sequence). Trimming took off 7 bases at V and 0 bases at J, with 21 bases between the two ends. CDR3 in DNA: TGTGCCAGTACCCATGGACGGTTAAGAGTTGTGAACACTGAAGCTTTCTTT. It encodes CASTHGRLRVVNTEAFF. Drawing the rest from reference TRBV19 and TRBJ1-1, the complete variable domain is DGGITQSPKYLFRKEGQNVTLSCEQNLNHDAMYWYRQDPGQGLRLIYYSQIVNDFQKGDIAEGYSVSREKKESFPLTVTSAQKNPTAFYLCASTHGRLRVVNTEAFFGQGTRLTVV.

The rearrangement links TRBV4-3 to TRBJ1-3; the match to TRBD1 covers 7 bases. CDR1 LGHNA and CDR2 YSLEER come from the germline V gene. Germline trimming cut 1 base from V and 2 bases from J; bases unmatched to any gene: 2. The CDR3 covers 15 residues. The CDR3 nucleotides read TGCGCCAGCAGCCAAGGACAGGGCCCTGGAAACACCATATATTTT. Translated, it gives CASSQGQGPGNTIYF.

The CDR3 DNA is TGTGCCAGCAGTTCACGACCCTACGAGCAGTACTTC. As protein: CASSSRPYEQYF. The gene calls are TRBV28 and TRBJ2-7; unclear D gene. Trimming stripped 4 bases from V and 2 bases from J, with 6 bases between. Germline values: CDR1 MDHEN, CDR2 SYDVKM. CDR3 length equals 12 residues.

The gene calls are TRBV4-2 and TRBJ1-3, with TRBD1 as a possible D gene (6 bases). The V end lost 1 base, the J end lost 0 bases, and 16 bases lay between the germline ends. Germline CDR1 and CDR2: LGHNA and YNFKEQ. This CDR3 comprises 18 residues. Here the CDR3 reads CASSQVGSGTRSGNTIYF. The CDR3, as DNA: TGTGCCAGCAGCCAAGTAGGTAGTGGGACACGCTCTGGAAACACCATATATTTT.

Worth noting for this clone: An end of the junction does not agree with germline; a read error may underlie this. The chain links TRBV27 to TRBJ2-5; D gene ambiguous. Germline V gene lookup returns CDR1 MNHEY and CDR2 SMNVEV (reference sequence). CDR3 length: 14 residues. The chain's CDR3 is CASGKLSLTETRYF. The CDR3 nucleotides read TGTGCCAGCGGCAAACTGTCCTTAACGGAGACCCGGTACTTC.